This T cell receptor beta chain was profiled in a study of T cells in narcolepsy. Across the whole study: Healthy controls were enrolled alongside patients with narcolepsy type 1 or type 2.

Assay used: immunoSEQ multiplex PCR; TCRdb lists only in-frame clones, some missing. This repertoire shows almost 25,000 clones, less than 65% found once; its top ten account for 9% to 15%. This clone showed up just a few times. V shed 8 bases and J shed 0 bases, with 5 bases lying between them. Germline values: CDR1 MNHEY, CDR2 SMNVEV (reference sequence). This CDR3 is 13 amino acids long. Sequencing was performed on memory (CD45RA-) CD4+ T cells from blood. The chain carries TRBV27 and TRBJ1-6; D gene uncertain. The source of this sequence is a human donor in good health. CDR3: CASRSSYNSPLHF. The CDR3 DNA reads as TGTGCCAGCCGAAGCTCCTATAATTCACCCCTCCACTTT.